This T cell receptor (beta chain) was profiled in a study of blood T cell repertoires in COVID-19. At the level of the study: The United States, Italy and Spain were the sources of the acute and convalescent COVID-19 samples. PBMCs, B-cell-depleted T cells, or T cells provided the cDNA or gDNA that made up the material.

Germline assignment: CDR1 SEHNR and CDR2 FQNEAQ (reference sequence). J gave up 8 bases and V 1 base, and 9 bases lay outside the gene matches. The CDR3 extends over 15 amino acids. The protocol was immunoSEQ multiplex PCR, while the TCRdb copy is restricted to in-frame clones and leaves out a portion. The sample contains 300,000 to 450,000 clones, approximately 91% of which appear only once. Participants were aged roughly 18 to 90 years, lived in 24 US areas, and enrolled virtually. Those designated as exposed participants met a COVID-19 case within 2 weeks before study entry. This chain connects TRBV7-9 to TRBJ1-2; 8 bases are a match to TRBD1. The sequence was collected from a woman younger than 45 who had been exposed to COVID-19. Input material: PBMCs or T cells enriched from blood (not recorded which). In DNA, the CDR3 is TGTGCCAGCAGCTTAGTTGCGGTACAGGGGGTGGGCTACACCTTC. Encoded protein: CASSLVAVQGVGYTF.